The clone carrying this TCR beta chain was seen more than once but under ten times. This specimen comes from a study of blood T cell repertoires in COVID-19. Study details: Collection of acute and convalescent COVID-19 samples took place in the United States, Italy and Spain.

With 7 bases clipped from V and 0 bases from J, the junction kept 21 bases outside the gene matches. The germline V gene has CDR1 SGHDN and CDR2 FVKESK. This CDR3 is 20 amino acids long. Per the authors' pipeline: Counts of nucleated cells, estimated from reference gene primer amplification, were obtained. Only in-frame clones appear in the TCRdb table, and some are missing; sequencing was by immunoSEQ multiplex PCR. Clone size and the V and J calls come from that table; the DNA yielded D and trimming. The sample records about 360,000 clones, 65% to 85% being singletons. This clonotype was sampled from a man younger than 40 with active or convalescent COVID-19. Sample: peripheral blood. The J gene is TRBJ2-1, the V gene TRBV14; 7 bases line up with TRBD2. CDR3 protein: CASNLTGPLSAGASYNEQFF. CDR3 DNA sequence: TGTGCCAGCAATCTAACCGGGCCTCTTTCTGCGGGAGCCTCCTACAATGAGCAGTTCTTC.